Described below is a single TCR beta chain sequence and its context. Its antigen is still unknown. At one boundary the junction diverges from the germline segment, which might be a read error. CDR3 length: 15 amino acids. CDR1 and CDR2 (germline): DFQATT, SNEGSKA (reference sequence). The record originates from a study of T cell repertoires in cytomegalovirus infection. Turning to the study itself: HLA-B-restricted CMV epitopes that are well studied were used alongside recently identified HLA-C-restricted ones. In public TCR beta signatures, there were indications of both CMV infection and matching HLA type.

TCRdb ran MiXCR on the reads and lists one entry per CDR3 protein. The table records about a million distinct CDR3 sequences, approximately 30% of them present only once. Study conclusions and caveats: Within the response measured ex vivo, HLA-C-restricted CMV-specific TCR beta clonotypes were dominant.

The receptor comes from a human donor in good health (CMV status not recorded). Some clones in this sample may be carry-over from other donors' samples. The chain recombines TRBV20-1 with TRBJ2-3, with no clear D. The specimen was cultured CD8+ T cells from PBMCs, collected from culture after CMV antigen stimulation. The CDR3 loop is CSASGPKGRTDTQYF. In DNA form, the CDR3 reads TGCAGTGCTTCTGGACCCAAGGGCCGCACAGATACACAGTATTTT.